This T cell receptor beta chain was captured by sequencing in a study of OX40 agonist ivuxolimab in advanced cancers. The overall study: All patients had ivuxolimab intravenously every 2 weeks at 0.01 to 10 mg/kg. Of mixed ages from 23 to 79 and averaging about 60 years, the group was around 78% male.

Some clones are missing from TCRdb's copy, which holds only in-frame ones; the method was immunoSEQ multiplex PCR. Counted here are 91,000 or so clones, more than 75% occurring once; the ten biggest clones make up around 2%. The CDR3 is 15 residues long. With V trimmed by 5 bases and J by 3 bases, 9 bases remained unmatched. The V gene's germline CDR1 is SGHAT and CDR2 FQNNGV. The sequences come from CD4+ or CD8+ T cells sorted from blood, collected in a trial of the OX40 agonist ivuxolimab. The TCR was taken from an adult with an advanced solid tumor such as melanoma, head and neck, liver or kidney cancer. The chain has TRBV11-2 and TRBJ1-1; 7 nucleotides match TRBD1. The CDR3 protein is CASSRQGVGDTEAFF. The CDR3, as DNA: TGTGCCAGCAGCCGCCAGGGGGTGGGGGACACTGAAGCTTTCTTT.